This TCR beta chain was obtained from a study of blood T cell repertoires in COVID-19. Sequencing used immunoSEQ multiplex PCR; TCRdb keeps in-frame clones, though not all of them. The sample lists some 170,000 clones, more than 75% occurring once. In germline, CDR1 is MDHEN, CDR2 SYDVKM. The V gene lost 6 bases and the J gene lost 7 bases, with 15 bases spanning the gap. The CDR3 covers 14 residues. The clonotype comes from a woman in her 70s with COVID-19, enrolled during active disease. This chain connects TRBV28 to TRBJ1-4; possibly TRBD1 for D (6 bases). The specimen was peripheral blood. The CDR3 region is CASSSQGIPEKLFF. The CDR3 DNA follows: TGTGCCAGCAGCTCTCAGGGGATACCTGAAAAACTGTTTTTT.